This entry lists 23 T cell receptor beta chains sequenced from one sample in a study of breast tumors, draining lymph nodes, adjacent tissues. TCRdb re-called the multiplex PCR reads with MiXCR, one entry per CDR3 protein. This table holds about 130,000 distinct CDR3 sequences, around 20% found once. Samples came from axillary lymph nodes draining the breast cancer. The sequencing sample was made of axillary lymph node tissue. The receptors were sampled from a female donor with breast cancer. Some clones in this sample may be carry-over from other donors' samples.

For this clonotype: The junction and the germline gene differ at one end; a read error may be behind it. The V and J genes are TRBV7-8 and TRBJ2-3; 10 nucleotides align to TRBD2. The CDR3 length is 16 residues. The germline gives CDR1 SGHVS, CDR2 FQNEAQ. CDR3 bases: TGTACCAGCAGCCCATTTGGGACTAGCGCTTCAGATATGCAGTATTTT. Its translation: CTSSPFGTSASDMQYF. The variable domain in full, completed from reference TRBV7-8 and TRBJ2-3, reads GAGVSQSPRYKVAKRGQDVALRCDPISGHVSLFWYQQALGQGPEFLTYFQNEAQLDKSGLPSDRFFAERPEGSVSTLKIQRTQQEDSAVYLCTSSPFGTSASDMQYFGPGTRLTVL.

The sample holds many counts of this clonotype. This chain uses TRBV4-1 with TRBJ1-3, with D perhaps TRBD1 (5 bases). Trimming shortened V by 3 bases and J by 0 bases, and 18 bases separated the two germline ends. Germline CDR1 and CDR2: MGHRA and YSYEKL. The CDR3 length is 18 residues. The CDR3 loop is CASSHVGRGTSSGNTIYF. The CDR3 DNA sequence: TGCGCCAGCAGCCATGTTGGAAGGGGTACTTCCTCTGGAAACACCATATATTTT.

As for this clonotype: One end of the junction varies from germline; a read error may be responsible. The gene calls are TRBV6-5 and TRBJ2-7; perhaps D is TRBD1 or TRBD2 (5 bases each). The CDR3 has 15 residues. Germline lookup yields CDR1 MNHEY and CDR2 SVGAGI. The CDR3 DNA follows: TGTGCCGGCAGTTACTCGCGAGGGGATGTCTACGAGCAGTACTTC. Translating gives CAGSYSRGDVYEQYF.

The chain recombines TRBV28 with TRBJ2-1; the match to TRBD1 covers 8 bases. The CDR3 runs 17 residues. CDR1 MDHEN and CDR2 SYDVKM come from the germline V gene. The V and J ends lost 5 bases and 4 bases, in that order; junction bases with no gene match: 13. CDR3 in DNA: TGTGCCAGCAGTCATTCTACCGGGACAGGAGCTTACAATGAGCAGTTCTTC. Translated: CASSHSTGTGAYNEQFF.

There are many counts of this clonotype. This chain uses TRBV20-1 with TRBJ2-1; TRBD2 agrees at 7 bases. The ends lost 1 base at V and 8 bases at J; junction bases unmatched: 8. Germline V gene sequence: CDR1 DFQATT, CDR2 SNEGSKA (reference sequence). CDR3 length: 14 amino acids. The CDR3 bases are TGCAGTGCTAGAGCCGGGCTAGCGGTGGATGAGCAGTTCTTC. Its translation: CSARAGLAVDEQFF.

In the case of this clonotype: This may arise from a read error, as a much more abundant clone is one base away. The conserved phenylalanine or tryptophan is not found at the CDR3 terminus, so this likely reflects a read error. The rearrangement uses TRBV29-1 and TRBJ1-4; D is ambiguous. CDR1 and CDR2 from the germline V gene are SQVTM and ANQGSEA. The germline V and J ends were trimmed by 5 bases and 10 bases, with 11 bases remaining between them. The CDR3 consists of 11 residues. The CDR3 here is CSVSIAGKLFL. DNA for the CDR3: TGCAGCGTTAGTATAGCCGGAAAACTGTTTCTT.

This clonotype was detected ten times or more. V and J are TRBV15 and TRBJ2-2; D is uncertain. Trimming took 1 base from V and 0 from J, leaving 9 bases between them. This CDR3 comprises 16 residues. Germline CDR1 and CDR2: LNHNV and YYDKDF (reference sequence). CDR3 bases: TGTGCCACCAGCAGAGCCGCGGCGGCGAACACCGGGGAGCTGTTTTTT. Its protein is CATSRAAAANTGELFF.

This clonotype was seen at least ten times. The chain recombines TRBV24-1 with TRBJ2-1; 7 bases are a match to TRBD2. Trimming at V came to 1 base and at J to 2 bases, leaving 1 base not matched to a gene. This CDR3 is 15 amino acids long. The germline V gene has CDR1 KGHDR and CDR2 SFDVKD. The CDR3 loop is CATSDFSGAYNEQFF. CDR3 nucleotides: TGTGCCACCAGTGATTTCAGCGGGGCCTACAATGAGCAGTTCTTC.

This clonotype was recorded many times. The gene calls are TRBV4-1 and TRBJ1-5, with D perhaps TRBD1 (5 bases). V lost 3 bases and J lost 7, with 25 bases in between. In germline, CDR1 is MGHRA, CDR2 YSYEKL. The CDR3 totals 18 residues. The CDR3 sequence is CASSHSAWGDQYGQPQHF. In nucleotides, the CDR3 is TGCGCCAGCAGCCATTCGGCGTGGGGGGACCAGTATGGACAGCCCCAGCATTTT.

This clonotype was counted at least ten times. This chain links TRBV20-1 with TRBJ2-3; 7 bases agree with TRBD2. The germline V gene has CDR1 DFQATT and CDR2 SNEGSKA (reference sequence). With V trimmed by 1 base and J by 4 bases, 8 bases remained unmatched. This CDR3 region has 15 residues. CDR3 protein: CSARGSAGAPDTQYF. For the CDR3, the DNA is TGCAGTGCTAGAGGGTCGGCGGGAGCTCCAGATACGCAGTATTTT.

This clonotype has a count of ten or more. This rearrangement joins TRBV20-1 to TRBJ2-7, with 12 bases lining up with TRBD2. V lost 5 bases and J lost 2; bases outside the gene matches: 1. The germline V gene has CDR1 DFQATT and CDR2 SNEGSKA (reference sequence). The CDR3 length is 13 residues. The CDR3 DNA follows: TGCAGTGCTTCTAGCGGGAGGGCCTACGAGCAGTACTTC. Its translation is CSASSGRAYEQYF.

At least ten counts were recorded for this clonotype. This sequence joins TRBV7-3 and TRBJ2-3; no firm D call. Germline V gene sequence: CDR1 SGHTA, CDR2 FQGTGA. The CDR3 spans 13 residues. Between the trimmed V and J ends, which lost 2 bases and 1 base, there was a span of 4 bases. The CDR3 region has the DNA TGTGCCAGCAGCTTACAGGGCACAGATACGCAGTATTTT. Translation: CASSLQGTDTQYF.

The table lists this clonotype with many counts. The junction shows a germline mismatch at one end, possibly a read error. The chain recombines TRBV5-4 with TRBJ2-3; TRBD2 aligns across 11 bases. The CDR3 spans 15 residues. Per germline, CDR1 SGHNT and CDR2 YYREEE (reference sequence). The CDR3: CASSPGTSGPDTQYF. The CDR3 region has the DNA TGCGCCAGCAGCCCGGGGACTAGCGGTCCAGATACGCAGTATTTT.

This clonotype was detected many times. The rearrangement links TRBV10-2 to TRBJ2-2; 10 bases match TRBD1. Trimming cost V 4 bases and J 1 base; bases outside gene matches: 6. The CDR3 is 17 amino acids. Per germline, CDR1 WSHSY and CDR2 SAAADI. The CDR3 loop reads CASSGGGTGVNTGELFF. CDR3 DNA sequence: TGCGCCAGCAGTGGTGGGGGGACAGGGGTGAACACCGGGGAGCTGTTTTTT.

This clonotype has at least ten counts. CDR3 nucleotides: TGTGCCAGCAGCACCCGGACTAGTATTAATGAGCAGTTCTTC. It specifies CASSTRTSINEQFF. The chain combines TRBV9 with TRBJ2-1; 7 nucleotides align to TRBD2. The germline gives CDR1 SGDLS, CDR2 YYNGEE. The CDR3 is made up of 14 amino acids. V shed 4 bases, J shed 7 bases, and the junction held 8 bases outside the gene matches.

This clonotype was seen many times. The V gene is TRBV5-1, the J gene TRBJ2-1, with 9 bases that match TRBD1. The CDR3 length is 14 residues. The germline V gene encodes CDR1 SGHRS and CDR2 YFSETQ. V gave up 4 bases and J gave up 9 bases; unmatched junction bases: 8. The CDR3 protein is CASSPGQGFREQFF. CDR3 in DNA: TGCGCCAGCAGCCCCGGACAGGGGTTCCGTGAGCAGTTCTTC.

Comment on this clonotype: The junction shows a germline mismatch at one end, possibly a read error. V and J are TRBV7-9 and TRBJ2-6; D ambiguous. This CDR3 contains 16 residues. The germline CDR1 and CDR2 sequences are SEHNR and FQNEAQ (reference sequence). The CDR3 coding sequence is TGTGCCGGCAGCTTAGCCCTCACCTCTGGGGCCAACGTCCTGACTTTC. This sequence encodes CAGSLALTSGANVLTF.

The chain joins TRBV27 to TRBJ1-2; 8 nucleotides agree with TRBD1. The CDR3 runs 14 residues. Germline assignment: CDR1 MNHEY and CDR2 SMNVEV (reference sequence). J gave up 3 bases and V 5 bases, and 5 bases lay outside the gene matches. CDR3 residues: CASSDSGQDYGYTF. DNA of the CDR3: TGTGCCAGCAGTGACTCGGGACAGGACTATGGCTACACCTTC.

This clonotype was observed many times. The rearrangement uses TRBV3-1 and TRBJ2-2; D is unclear. Trimming left V 3 bases short and J 0 bases short, with 5 bases between. Looked up from germline, CDR1 is LGHDT and CDR2 is YNNKEL (reference sequence). This CDR3 is built from 14 residues. In DNA form, the CDR3 reads TGTGCCAGCAGCCAGTTTTCGAACACCGGGGAGCTGTTTTTT. Its translation is CASSQFSNTGELFF.

As for this clonotype: A single base separates this from a much larger clone, so it may be a read error. The conserved phenylalanine or tryptophan normally closing the CDR3 is absent here, so this likely arose from a read error. The chain has TRBV30 and TRBJ2-3; D remains ambiguous. In germline, CDR1 is GTSNPN, CDR2 SVGIG (reference sequence). V shed 2 bases and J shed 3 bases, with 15 bases lying between them. This CDR3 comprises 15 residues. DNA for the CDR3: TGTGCCTGGAGTTATGGAAACCATGAAACAGATACGCAGTATCTT. It yields the protein CAWSYGNHETDTQYL.

The table lists this clonotype with many counts. The chain joins TRBV7-9 to TRBJ1-2; D is possibly TRBD1 (6 bases). The germline CDR1 and CDR2 sequences are SEHNR and FQNEAQ (reference sequence). The CDR3 length is 13 residues. The V gene lost 5 bases and the J gene lost 8 bases, with 15 bases spanning the gap. CDR3 region: CASSLNRELGYTF. The CDR3 DNA is TGTGCCAGCAGCCTTAACAGGGAGCTAGGCTACACCTTC.

This clonotype was counted at least ten times. The rearrangement uses TRBV3-1 and TRBJ2-7; perhaps TRBD1 as D (5 bases). The CDR3 loop spans 16 amino acids. Per the germline V gene, CDR1 is LGHDT and CDR2 is YNNKEL (reference sequence). Trimming cost V 2 bases and J 4 bases, with 18 bases left between them. CDR3 residues: CASSQFTGWGFYEQYF. DNA for the CDR3: TGTGCCAGCAGCCAATTTACGGGCTGGGGCTTTTACGAGCAGTACTTC.

Note on this clonotype: Relative to the germline gene, one junction end is altered; a read error may explain this. The V and J genes are TRBV27 and TRBJ2-2; D is perhaps TRBD2 (6 bases). The germline gives CDR1 MNHEY, CDR2 SMNVEV (reference sequence). The CDR3 extends over 16 amino acids. The DNA of the CDR3 is TGTGCCAGCAGTTTAGTGCGGGTCGCGAACACCGGGGGGCTGTTTTTT. Its protein is CASSLVRVANTGGLFF.